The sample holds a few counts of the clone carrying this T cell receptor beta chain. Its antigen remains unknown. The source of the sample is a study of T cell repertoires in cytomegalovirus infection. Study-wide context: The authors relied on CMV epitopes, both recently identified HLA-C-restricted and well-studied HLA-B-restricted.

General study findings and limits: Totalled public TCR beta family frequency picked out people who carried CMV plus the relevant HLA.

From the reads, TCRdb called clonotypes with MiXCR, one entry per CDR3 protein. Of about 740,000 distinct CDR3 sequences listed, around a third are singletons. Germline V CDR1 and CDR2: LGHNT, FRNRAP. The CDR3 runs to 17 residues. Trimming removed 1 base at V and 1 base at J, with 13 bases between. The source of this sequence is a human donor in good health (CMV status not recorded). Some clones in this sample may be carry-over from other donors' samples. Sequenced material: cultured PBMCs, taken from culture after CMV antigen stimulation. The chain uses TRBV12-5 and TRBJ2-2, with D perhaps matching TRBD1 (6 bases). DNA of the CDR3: TGTGCTAGTGGTTTGGAAACCGGGACAAAGAACACCGGGGAGCTGTTTTTT. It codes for CASGLETGTKNTGELFF.